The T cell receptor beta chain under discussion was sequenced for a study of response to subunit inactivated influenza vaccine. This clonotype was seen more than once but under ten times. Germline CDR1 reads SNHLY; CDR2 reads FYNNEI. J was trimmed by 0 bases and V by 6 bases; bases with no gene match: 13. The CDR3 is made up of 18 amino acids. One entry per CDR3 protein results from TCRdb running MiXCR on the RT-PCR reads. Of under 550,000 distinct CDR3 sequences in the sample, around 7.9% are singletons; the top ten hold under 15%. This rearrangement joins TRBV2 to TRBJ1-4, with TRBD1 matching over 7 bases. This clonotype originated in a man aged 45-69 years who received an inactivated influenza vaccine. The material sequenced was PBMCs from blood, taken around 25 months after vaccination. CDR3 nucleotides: TGTGCCAGCAGCCTCAAACAGGGGACACCTGCAACTAATGAAAAACTGTTTTTT. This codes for CASSLKQGTPATNEKLFF.